These T cell receptor beta chains were read from a single sample in a study of blood T cell repertoires in COVID-19. Assay used: immunoSEQ multiplex PCR; TCRdb lists only in-frame clones, some missing. The data show 90,000 to 150,000 clones, 82% seen once. Material: peripheral blood. Source of these receptors: a human donor in a cohort sampled during active COVID-19. Each CDR3 is given with its conserved first and last residue. The D gene is left open where the match is weak. The size of a clone is reported for some rows only, either as once, few or many, or as a class for expanded clones.

clone size,D gene,J gene,V gene,CDR3 protein,CDR3 DNA
NA,TRBD1,TRBJ1-2,TRBV19,CASSIQGANYGYTF,TGTGCCAGTAGTATACAGGGGGCTAACTATGGCTACACCTTC
NA,NA,TRBJ1-4,TRBV6-5,CASSYSGRVREKLFF,TGTGCCAGCAGTTACTCGGGCAGGGTTAGGGAAAAACTGTTTTTT
NA,NA,TRBJ1-3,TRBV9,CASSAAGSGNTIYF,TGTGCCAGCAGCGCGGCGGGCTCTGGAAACACCATATATTTT
NA,NA,TRBJ1-1,TRBV19,CASSTHSNTEAFF,TGTGCCAGTAGTACCCACTCGAACACTGAAGCTTTCTTT
few,TRBD2,TRBJ2-2,TRBV6-6,CASSPPPSGVNTGELFF,TGTGCCAGCAGTCCCCCCCCTAGCGGGGTTAACACCGGGGAGCTGTTTTTT
NA,TRBD2,TRBJ2-5,TRBV6-2/TRBV6-3,CASSVGGARETQYF,TGTGCCAGCAGCGTCGGGGGGGCTCGAGAGACCCAGTACTTC
NA,NA,TRBJ1-2,TRBV6-1,CASSESGTYGYTF,TGTGCCAGCAGTGAATCAGGCACCTATGGCTACACCTTC
NA,NA,TRBJ2-2,TRBV2,CASHAGLNTGELFF,TGTGCCAGCCACGCGGGGCTCAACACCGGGGAGCTGTTTTTT
once,NA,TRBJ2-1,TRBV7-6,CASSVQGGTYNEQFF,TGTGCCAGCAGCGTTCAGGGGGGAACCTACAATGAGCAGTTCTTC
NA,NA,TRBJ2-5,TRBV7-2,CASSLIAASKETQYF,TGTGCCAGCAGCTTAATCGCGGCCTCAAAAGAGACCCAGTACTTC
NA,TRBD2,TRBJ2-1,TRBV7-2,CASSLSLAGGHSYNEQFF,TGTGCCAGCAGCTTATCTCTAGCGGGGGGCCACTCCTACAATGAGCAGTTCTTC
NA,NA,TRBJ2-1,TRBV4-1,CASSQDPTRGLNEQFF,TGCGCCAGCAGCCAAGATCCCACCCGCGGATTGAATGAGCAGTTCTTC
NA,NA,TRBJ2-7,TRBV20-1,CSARGSYEQYF,TGCAGTGCTAGGGGGAGTTACGAGCAGTACTTC
NA,NA,TRBJ2-1,TRBV11-2,CASSLFGPQGHNEQFF,TGTGCCAGCAGCTTATTTGGCCCCCAGGGCCACAATGAGCAGTTCTTC
NA,TRBD1,TRBJ1-5,TRBV10-1,CASRDRGLNCNQPQHF,TGCGCCAGCAGAGACAGGGGGCTAAATTGCAATCAGCCCCAGCATTTT
NA,TRBD1,TRBJ1-2,TRBV29-1,CSVEVGTGRADGYTF,TGCAGCGTTGAAGTCGGGACAGGGAGGGCGGATGGCTACACCTTC
NA,NA,TRBJ1-1,TRBV7-9,CASSLHGEATEAFF,TGTGCCAGCAGCTTACACGGGGAAGCCACTGAAGCTTTCTTT
few,NA,TRBJ1-3,TRBV7-9,CASSLVRAGNTIYF,TGTGCCAGCAGCTTAGTTCGGGCTGGAAACACCATATATTTT
NA,NA,TRBJ2-7,TRBV20-1,CSASPTTGSEQYF,TGCAGTGCTAGTCCCACCACAGGGAGCGAGCAGTACTTC
NA,NA,TRBJ2-2,TRBV4-1,CASSQLGAGTGELFF,TGCGCCAGCAGCCAATTGGGGGCGGGCACCGGGGAGCTGTTTTTT
NA,TRBD1,TRBJ2-1,TRBV29-1,CSANLGQGAASGQFF,TGCAGCGCTAACCTGGGACAGGGGGCAGCATCAGGGCAGTTCTTC
NA,TRBD1,TRBJ1-2,TRBV7-2,CASSAGTGNGYTF,TGTGCCAGCAGCGCCGGGACAGGGAATGGCTACACCTTC
NA,TRBD1,TRBJ2-1,TRBV5-6,CASSGGGQGPYNEQFF,TGTGCCAGCAGCGGGGGCGGACAGGGGCCCTACAATGAGCAGTTCTTC
NA,NA,TRBJ2-3,TRBV7-8,CASSPPALGTDTQYF,TGTGCCAGCAGCCCACCCGCTCTAGGAACAGATACGCAGTATTTT
NA,NA,TRBJ2-7,TRBV9,CASSVGGIGHEQYF,TGTGCCAGCAGCGTGGGAGGTATAGGCCACGAGCAGTACTTC
few,TRBD2,TRBJ2-3,TRBV9,CASALAGSTDTQYF,TGTGCCAGCGCACTAGCGGGGAGCACAGATACGCAGTATTTT
NA,NA,TRBJ1-2,TRBV3-1/TRBV3-2,CASSQVSRGPTYGYTF,TGTGCCAGCAGCCAAGTCTCCAGGGGCCCGACCTATGGCTACACCTTC
NA,TRBD1,TRBJ1-6,TRBV6-6,CASTETGGNSPLHF,TGTGCCAGCACTGAGACAGGGGGCAATTCACCCCTCCACTTT
few,TRBD2,TRBJ2-2,TRBV7-9,CASSFLLARDTGELFF,TGTGCCAGCAGCTTCTTACTAGCGCGTGACACCGGGGAGCTGTTTTTT
NA,NA,TRBJ1-3,TRBV7-9,CASSLIQTVSGNTIYF,TGTGCCAGCAGCTTAATTCAGACAGTATCTGGAAACACCATATATTTT
NA,TRBD1,TRBJ2-6,TRBV7-8,CASSFNSGGAGANVLTF,TGTGCCAGCAGTTTCAACTCAGGGGGCGCTGGGGCCAACGTCCTGACTTTC
NA,NA,TRBJ2-2,TRBV7-9,CASSLSPGNTGELFF,TGTGCCAGCAGCCTTAGCCCTGGAAACACCGGGGAGCTGTTTTTT
NA,NA,TRBJ1-1,TRBV6-5,CASSPRRSNTEAFF,TGTGCCAGCAGCCCCCGGAGATCGAACACTGAAGCTTTCTTT
NA,NA,TRBJ1-1,TRBV7-2,CASSFIYRDTEAFF,TGTGCCAGCAGCTTTATTTACAGGGACACTGAAGCTTTCTTT
NA,NA,TRBJ2-5,TRBV13,CASSLKKSWARAAETQYF,TGTGCCAGCAGCTTAAAGAAGTCTTGGGCCAGGGCGGCGGAGACCCAGTACTTC
NA,NA,TRBJ1-4,TRBV7-2,CASSPTRSPNEKLFF,TGTGCCAGCAGCCCCACCAGGTCTCCTAATGAAAAACTGTTTTTT